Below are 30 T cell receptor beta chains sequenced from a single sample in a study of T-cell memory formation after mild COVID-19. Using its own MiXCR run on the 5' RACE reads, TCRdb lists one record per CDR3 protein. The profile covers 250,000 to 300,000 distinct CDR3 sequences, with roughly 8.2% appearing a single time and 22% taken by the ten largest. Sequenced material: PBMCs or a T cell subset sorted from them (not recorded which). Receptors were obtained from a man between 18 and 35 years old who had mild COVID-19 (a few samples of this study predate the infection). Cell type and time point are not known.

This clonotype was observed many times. The chain's CDR3 is CASSLRHTNTGELFF. For the CDR3, the DNA is TGTGCCAGCAGCCTTCGACACACGAACACCGGGGAGCTGTTTTTT. The chain employs TRBV4-2 and TRBJ2-2; no firm D call. The V end was cut by 4 bases, the J end by 0 bases, with 9 bases between. CDR3 length: 15 residues. Looked up from germline, CDR1 is LGHNA and CDR2 is YNFKEQ.

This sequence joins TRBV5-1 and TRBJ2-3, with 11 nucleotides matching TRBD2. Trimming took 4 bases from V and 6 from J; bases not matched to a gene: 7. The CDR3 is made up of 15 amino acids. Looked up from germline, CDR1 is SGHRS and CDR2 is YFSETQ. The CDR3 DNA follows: TGCGCCAGCAGCGTCATAGCGGGGGGGCTGGATACGCAGTATTTT. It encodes CASSVIAGGLDTQYF.

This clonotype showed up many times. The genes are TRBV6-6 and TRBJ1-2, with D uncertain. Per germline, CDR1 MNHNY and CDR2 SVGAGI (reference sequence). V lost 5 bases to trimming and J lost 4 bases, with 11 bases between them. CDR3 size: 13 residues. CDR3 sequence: CASSPGNPYGYTF. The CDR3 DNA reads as TGTGCCAGCAGTCCCGGGAATCCCTATGGCTACACCTTC.

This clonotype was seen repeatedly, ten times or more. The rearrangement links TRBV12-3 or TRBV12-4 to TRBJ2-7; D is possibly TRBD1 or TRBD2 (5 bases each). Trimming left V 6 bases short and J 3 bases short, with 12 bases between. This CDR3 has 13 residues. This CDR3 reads CASSPEGLYEQYV. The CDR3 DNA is TGTGCCAGCAGCCCTGAGGGGCTCTACGAGCAGTACGTC.

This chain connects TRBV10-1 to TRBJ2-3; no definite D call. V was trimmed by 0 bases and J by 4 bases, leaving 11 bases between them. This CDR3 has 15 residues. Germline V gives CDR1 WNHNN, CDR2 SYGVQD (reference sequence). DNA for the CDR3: TGCGCCAGCAGTGAGTCGAGCTGGCCCCCAGATACGCAGTATTTT. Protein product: CASSESSWPPDTQYF.

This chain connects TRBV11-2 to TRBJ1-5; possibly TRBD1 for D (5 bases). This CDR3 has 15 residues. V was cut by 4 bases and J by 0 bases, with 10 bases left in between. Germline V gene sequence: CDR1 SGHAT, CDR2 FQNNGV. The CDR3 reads CASSSGRYSNQPQHF. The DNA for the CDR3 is TGTGCCAGCAGCTCAGGGAGATATAGCAATCAGCCCCAGCATTTT.

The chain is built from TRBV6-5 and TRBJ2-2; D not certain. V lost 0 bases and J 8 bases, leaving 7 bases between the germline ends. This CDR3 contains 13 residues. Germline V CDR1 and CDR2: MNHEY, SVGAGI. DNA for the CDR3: TGTGCCAGCAGTTACTCGTCTCTGGGGGAGCTGTTTTTT. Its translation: CASSYSSLGELFF.

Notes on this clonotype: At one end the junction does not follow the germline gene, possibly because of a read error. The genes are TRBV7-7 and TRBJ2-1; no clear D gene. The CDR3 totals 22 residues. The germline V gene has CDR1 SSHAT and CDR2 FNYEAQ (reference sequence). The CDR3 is CASRVKLRSKETTTPDYNEQFF. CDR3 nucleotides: TGTGCTAGCAGAGTCAAGCTTAGATCAAAAGAGACAACCACCCCTGACTACAATGAGCAGTTCTTC.

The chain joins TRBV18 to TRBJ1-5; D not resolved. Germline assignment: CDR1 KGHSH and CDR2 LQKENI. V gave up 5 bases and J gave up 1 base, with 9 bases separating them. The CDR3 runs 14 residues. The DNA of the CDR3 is TGTGCCAGCTCAGGGGAGGGAAGCAATCAGCCCCAGCATTTT. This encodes CASSGEGSNQPQHF. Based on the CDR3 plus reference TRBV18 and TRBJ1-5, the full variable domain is NAGVMQNPRHLVRRRGQEARLRCSPMKGHSHVYWYRQLPEEGLKFMVYLQKENIIDESGMPKERFSAEFPKEGPSILRIQQVVRGDSAAYFCASSGEGSNQPQHFGDGTRLSIL.

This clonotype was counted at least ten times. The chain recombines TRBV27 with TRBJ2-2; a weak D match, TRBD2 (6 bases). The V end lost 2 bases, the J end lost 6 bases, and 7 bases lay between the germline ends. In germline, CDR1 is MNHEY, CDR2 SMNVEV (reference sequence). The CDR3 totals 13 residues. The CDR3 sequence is CASSLGGPGELFF. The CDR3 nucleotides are TGTGCCAGCAGTTTAGGAGGGCCCGGGGAGCTGTTTTTT.

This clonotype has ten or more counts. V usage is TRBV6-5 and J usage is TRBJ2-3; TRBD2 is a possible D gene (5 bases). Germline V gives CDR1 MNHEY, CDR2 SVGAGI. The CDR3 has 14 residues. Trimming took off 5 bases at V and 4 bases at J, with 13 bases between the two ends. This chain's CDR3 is CASSRDSGADTQYF. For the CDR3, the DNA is TGTGCCAGCAGTAGAGATTCCGGGGCAGATACGCAGTATTTT.

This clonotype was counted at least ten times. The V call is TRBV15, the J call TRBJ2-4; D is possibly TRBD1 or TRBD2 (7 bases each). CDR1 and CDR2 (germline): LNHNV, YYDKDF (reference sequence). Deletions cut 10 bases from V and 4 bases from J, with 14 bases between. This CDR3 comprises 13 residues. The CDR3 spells CAIQGGPKNIQYF. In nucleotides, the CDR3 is TGTGCCATCCAGGGGGGGCCGAAAAACATTCAGTACTTC.

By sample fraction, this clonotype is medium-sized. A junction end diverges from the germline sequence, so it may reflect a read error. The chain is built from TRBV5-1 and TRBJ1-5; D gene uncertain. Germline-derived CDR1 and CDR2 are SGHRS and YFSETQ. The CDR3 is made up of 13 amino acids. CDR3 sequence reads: CASSLSGNQPQHF. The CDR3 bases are TGTGCCAGCAGCTTATCCGGCAATCAGCCCCAGCATTTT.

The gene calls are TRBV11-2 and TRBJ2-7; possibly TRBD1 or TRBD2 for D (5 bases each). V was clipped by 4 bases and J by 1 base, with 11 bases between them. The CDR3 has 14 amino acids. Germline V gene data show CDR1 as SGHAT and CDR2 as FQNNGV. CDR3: CASSSRDGSYEQYV. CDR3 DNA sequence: TGTGCCAGCAGCTCCAGGGACGGTTCCTACGAGCAGTACGTC.

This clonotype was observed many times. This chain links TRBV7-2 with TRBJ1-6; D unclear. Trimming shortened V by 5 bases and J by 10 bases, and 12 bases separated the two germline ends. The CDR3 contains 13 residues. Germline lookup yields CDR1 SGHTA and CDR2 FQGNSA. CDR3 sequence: CASSRDSMSPLHF. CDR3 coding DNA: TGTGCCAGCAGCCGAGACTCTATGTCACCCCTCCACTTT. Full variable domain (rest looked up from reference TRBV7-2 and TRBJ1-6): GAGVSQSPSNKVTEKGKDVELRCDPISGHTALYWYRQSLGQGLEFLIYFQGNSAPDKSGLPSDRFSAERTGGSVSTLTIQRTQQEDSAVYLCASSRDSMSPLHFGNGTRLTVT.

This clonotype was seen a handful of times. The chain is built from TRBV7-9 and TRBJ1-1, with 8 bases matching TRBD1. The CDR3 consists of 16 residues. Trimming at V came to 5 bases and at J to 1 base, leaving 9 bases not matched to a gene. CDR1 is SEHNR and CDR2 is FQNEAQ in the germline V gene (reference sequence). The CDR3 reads CASSTWTGPTNTEAFF. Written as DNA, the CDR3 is TGTGCCAGCAGCACCTGGACAGGGCCGACGAACACTGAAGCTTTCTTT.

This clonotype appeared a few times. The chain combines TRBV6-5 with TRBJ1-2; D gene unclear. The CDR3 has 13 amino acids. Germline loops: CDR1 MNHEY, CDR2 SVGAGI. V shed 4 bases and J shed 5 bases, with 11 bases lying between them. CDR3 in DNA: TGTGCCAGCAGTTCTGACGGAGCATATGGCTACACCTTC. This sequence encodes CASSSDGAYGYTF.

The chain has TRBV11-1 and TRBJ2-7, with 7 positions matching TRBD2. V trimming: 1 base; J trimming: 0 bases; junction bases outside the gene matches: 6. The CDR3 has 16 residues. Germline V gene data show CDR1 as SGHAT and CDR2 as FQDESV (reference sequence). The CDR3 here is CASSLGERGRSYEQYV. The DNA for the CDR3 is TGTGCCAGCAGCTTAGGCGAGCGGGGACGCTCCTACGAGCAGTACGTC.

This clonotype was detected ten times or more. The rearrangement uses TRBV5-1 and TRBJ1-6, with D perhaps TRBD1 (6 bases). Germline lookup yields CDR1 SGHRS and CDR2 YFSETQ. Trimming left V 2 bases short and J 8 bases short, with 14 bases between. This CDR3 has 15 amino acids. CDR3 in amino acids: CASSFVGGSDSPLHF. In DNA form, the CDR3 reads TGCGCCAGCAGCTTCGTCGGGGGCTCGGATTCACCCCTCCACTTT.

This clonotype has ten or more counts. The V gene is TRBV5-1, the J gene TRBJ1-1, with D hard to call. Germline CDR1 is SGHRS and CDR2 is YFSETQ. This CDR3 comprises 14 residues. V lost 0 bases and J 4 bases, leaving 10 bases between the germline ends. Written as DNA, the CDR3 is TGCGCCAGCAGCTTGGCCCCAGAGTTCACTGAAGCTTTCTTT. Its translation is CASSLAPEFTEAFF.

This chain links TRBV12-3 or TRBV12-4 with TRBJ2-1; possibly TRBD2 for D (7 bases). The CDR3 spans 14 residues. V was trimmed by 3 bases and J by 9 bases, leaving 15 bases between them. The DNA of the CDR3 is TGTGCCAGCAGTTTTCGGGGGGCTGTTGGTGAGCAGTTCTTC. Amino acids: CASSFRGAVGEQFF.

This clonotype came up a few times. Written as DNA, the CDR3 is TGTGCCAGCAGCTTCTCGCAGGCGAACACTGAAGCTTTCTTT. The encoded protein is CASSFSQANTEAFF. The gene calls are TRBV7-9 and TRBJ1-1; D unresolved. The V gene lost 3 bases and the J gene lost 1 base, with 9 bases spanning the gap. CDR3 size: 14 residues. Germline lookup yields CDR1 SEHNR and CDR2 FQNEAQ (reference sequence).

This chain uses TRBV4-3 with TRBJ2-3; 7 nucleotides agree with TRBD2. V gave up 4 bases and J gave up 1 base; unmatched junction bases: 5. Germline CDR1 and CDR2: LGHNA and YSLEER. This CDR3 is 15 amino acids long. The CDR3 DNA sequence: TGCGCCAGCAGCCCGGGGGGAGGAGGCACAGATACGCAGTATTTT. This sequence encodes CASSPGGGGTDTQYF.

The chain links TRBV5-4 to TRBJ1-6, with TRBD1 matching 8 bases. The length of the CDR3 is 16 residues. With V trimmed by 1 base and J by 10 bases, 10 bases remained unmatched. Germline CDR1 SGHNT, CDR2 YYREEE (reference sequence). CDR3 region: CASSLRTGTGWSPLHF. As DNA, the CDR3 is TGTGCCAGCAGCTTGAGGACAGGGACCGGTTGGTCACCCCTCCACTTT.

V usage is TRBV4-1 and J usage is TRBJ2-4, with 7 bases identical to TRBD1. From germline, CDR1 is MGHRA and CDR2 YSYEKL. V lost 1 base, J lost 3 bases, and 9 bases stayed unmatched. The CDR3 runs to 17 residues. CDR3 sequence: CASSQASGGAVKNIQYF. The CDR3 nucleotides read TGCGCCAGCAGCCAAGCTTCAGGGGGAGCGGTCAAAAACATTCAGTACTTC.

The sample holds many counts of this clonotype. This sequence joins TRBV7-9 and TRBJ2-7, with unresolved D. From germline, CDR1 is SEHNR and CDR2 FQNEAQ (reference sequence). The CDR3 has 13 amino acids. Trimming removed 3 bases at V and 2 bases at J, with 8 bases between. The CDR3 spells CASSFDGTYEQYV. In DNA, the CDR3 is TGTGCCAGCAGCTTCGACGGTACCTACGAGCAGTACGTC.

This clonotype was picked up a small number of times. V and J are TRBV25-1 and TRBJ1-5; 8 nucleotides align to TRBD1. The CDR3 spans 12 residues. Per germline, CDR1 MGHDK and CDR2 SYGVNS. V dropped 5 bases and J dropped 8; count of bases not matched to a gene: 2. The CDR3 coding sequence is TGTGCCAGCAGTTACAGGGGGGAGCCCCAGCATTTT. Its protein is CASSYRGEPQHF.

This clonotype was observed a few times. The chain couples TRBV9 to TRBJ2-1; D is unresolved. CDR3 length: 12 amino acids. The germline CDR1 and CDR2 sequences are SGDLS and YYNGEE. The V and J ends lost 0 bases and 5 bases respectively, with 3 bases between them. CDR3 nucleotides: TGTGCCAGCAGCGTAGGTCACAATGAGCAGTTCTTC. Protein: CASSVGHNEQFF. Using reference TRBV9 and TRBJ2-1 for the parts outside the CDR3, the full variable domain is DSGVTQTPKHLITATGQRVTLRCSPRSGDLSVYWYQQSLDQGLQFLIQYYNGEERAKGNILERFSAQQFPDLHSELNLSSLELGDSALYFCASSVGHNEQFFGPGTRLTVL.

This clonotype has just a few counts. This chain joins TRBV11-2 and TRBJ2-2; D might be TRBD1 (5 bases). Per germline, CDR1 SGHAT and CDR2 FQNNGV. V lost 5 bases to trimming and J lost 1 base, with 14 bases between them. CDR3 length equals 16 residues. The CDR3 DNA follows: TGTGCCAGCAGCCAAAGACAGCCACGGAACACCGGGGAGCTGTTTTTT. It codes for CASSQRQPRNTGELFF.

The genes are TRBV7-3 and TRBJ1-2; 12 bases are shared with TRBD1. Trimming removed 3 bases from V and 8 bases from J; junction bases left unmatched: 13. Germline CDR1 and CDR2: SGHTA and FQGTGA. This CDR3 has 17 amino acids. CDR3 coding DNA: TGTGCCAGCAGCTTCTCCCCAATGGGACAGGGGGCAGGAGGCTACACCTTC. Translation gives CASSFSPMGQGAGGYTF.